The clone carrying this T cell receptor (beta chain) was observed a few times. The data belong to a study of blood T cells in healthy people across ages. About the research overall: Per two T cells, about one barcoded beta molecule was captured through template switching.

The CDR3 is made up of 14 amino acids. CDR1 is LGHNA, CDR2 YSLEER, per germline. V was cut by 0 bases and J by 5 bases, with 11 bases left in between. Next came a second PCR, run for about 7 to 12 cycles, which used a sample-barcoded 5' primer along with a J-beta primer mix. Each cDNA molecule was tagged by a template-switch adaptor that had 12 random nucleotides. TCRdb reanalysed the 5' RACE reads using MiXCR and keeps one entry per CDR3 protein. The sample holds some 710,000 distinct CDR3 sequences; around 45% are singletons and the top ten take roughly 18%. This chain uses TRBV4-3 with TRBJ2-7, with D unclear. The source is an older man in good health. The sequencing input was blood. The CDR3 region has the DNA TGCGCCAGCAGCCAAGATCATCTTCGGGACGAGCAGTACTTC. This encodes CASSQDHLRDEQYF.